This TCR beta chain was sequenced for a study of post-analysis software for immune sequencing data. Overall study: Multiple sclerosis in the patients followed relapsing-remitting, secondary progressive and progressive-relapsing courses.

As to this clonotype: Its antigen is undetermined.

Study findings and constraints: A few TRBV segments appeared more often in patients than in controls, and TRBV5-6, TRBV5-1 and TRBV20-1 were among these. Samples from one preparation batch, clustered by F measure, grouped strongly together. Compared against controls, patients with multiple sclerosis displayed significantly lower normalized Chao1 diversity.

TCR beta libraries were prepared from cDNA with unique molecular identifiers. Out of roughly 0.95 to 11 million T cells, a few hundred thousand cDNA molecules were generated. TCRdb passed the PCR reads through MiXCR, listing each CDR3 protein once. The data contain 350,000 to 500,000 distinct CDR3 sequences, about 39% of them singletons. Germline CDR1 PRHDT, CDR2 FYEKMQ (reference sequence). CDR3 length equals 12 residues. The germline V and J ends were trimmed by 2 bases and 6 bases, with 5 bases remaining between them. This receptor was obtained from a girl aged 2-10 years with multiple sclerosis. The sequencing sample was made of blood. The rearrangement uses TRBV13 and TRBJ2-1; the D is unclear. The CDR3 nucleotides are TGTGCCAGCAGCTTACAGCTCAATGAGCAGTTCTTC. This sequence encodes CASSLQLNEQFF.